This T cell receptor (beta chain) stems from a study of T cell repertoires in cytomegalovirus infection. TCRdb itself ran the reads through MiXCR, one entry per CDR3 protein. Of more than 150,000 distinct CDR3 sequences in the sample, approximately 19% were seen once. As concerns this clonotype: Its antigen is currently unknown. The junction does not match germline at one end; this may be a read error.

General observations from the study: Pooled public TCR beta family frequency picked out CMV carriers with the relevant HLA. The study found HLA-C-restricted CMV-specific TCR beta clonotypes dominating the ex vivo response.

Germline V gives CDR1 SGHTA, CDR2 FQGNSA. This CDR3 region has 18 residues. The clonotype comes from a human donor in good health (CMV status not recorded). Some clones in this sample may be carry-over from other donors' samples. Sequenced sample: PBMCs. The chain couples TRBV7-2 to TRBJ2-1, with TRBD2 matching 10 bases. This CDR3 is CASSSTGPSGGPYNERFF. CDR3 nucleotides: TGTGCCAGCAGCTCCACCGGGCCTAGCGGGGGACCCTACAATGAGCGGTTCTTC.